Below are 14 T cell receptor beta chains sequenced from a single sample in a study of T cell responses to AZD1222 COVID-19 vaccine. Clones were sequenced by immunoSEQ multiplex PCR, and TCRdb holds only the in-frame ones, with some missing. Among some 150,000 clones, roughly 92% were seen once, and the ten largest hold 1.3%. The sequenced sample was peripheral blood, obtained on day 0 of AZD1222 vaccination. Every receptor here comes from an adult in good health.

The genes are TRBV6-2 or TRBV6-3 and TRBJ2-7; 9 bases map to TRBD2. Unmatched junction bases numbered 3, after V lost 0 bases and J lost 3 bases. Germline V gene lookup returns CDR1 MNHEY and CDR2 SVGEGT. This CDR3 has 15 residues. The CDR3 DNA sequence: TGTGCCAGCAGTTACTCTAGCGGGGGCCTCTACGAGCAGTACGTC. It encodes CASSYSSGGLYEQYV.

The V and J genes are TRBV5-6 and TRBJ2-2; D not certain. Trimming pared 0 bases from V and 4 bases from J, leaving 10 bases between. The CDR3 has 15 amino acids. The germline gives CDR1 SGHDT, CDR2 YYEEEE. The CDR3 DNA reads as TGTGCCAGCAGCTTGGGAGTCACATCCACCGGGGAGCTGTTTTTT. This codes for CASSLGVTSTGELFF. The full variable domain, in which reference TRBV5-6 and TRBJ2-2 provide the parts outside the CDR3, is DAGVTQSPTHLIKTRGQQVTLRCSPKSGHDTVSWYQQALGQGPQFIFQYYEEEERQRGNFPDRFSGHQFPNYSSELNVNALLLGDSALYLCASSLGVTSTGELFFGEGSRLTVL.

The chain carries TRBV7-2 and TRBJ2-2; D is perhaps TRBD1 (6 bases). CDR3 length: 16 amino acids. The V gene's germline CDR1 is SGHTA and CDR2 FQGNSA. V was pared by 4 bases and J by 2 bases, with 14 bases between. The CDR3 region is CASSSDKGHNTGELFF. The CDR3 bases are TGTGCCAGCAGCTCGGATAAGGGACATAACACCGGGGAGCTGTTTTTT.

The genes are TRBV6-4 and TRBJ2-1; TRBD2 aligns across 8 bases. The CDR3 has 13 residues. Per germline, CDR1 MRHNA and CDR2 SNTAGT. V shed 3 bases and J 11 bases; nucleotides not matched to a gene: 6. CDR3 sequence (DNA): TGTGCCAGCAGTGATCAAACTAGCGGCAAGCAGTTCTTC. The encoded protein is CASSDQTSGKQFF.

The chain combines TRBV27 with TRBJ2-5; tentatively, D is TRBD2 (6 bases). CDR3 length: 14 amino acids. Trimming removed 5 bases at V and 0 bases at J, with 10 bases between. Germline-derived CDR1 and CDR2 are MNHEY and SMNVEV (reference sequence). The chain's CDR3 is CASSEGLNQETQYF. CDR3 coding DNA: TGTGCCAGCAGTGAGGGACTTAACCAAGAGACCCAGTACTTC.

The chain employs TRBV28 and TRBJ2-1; 7 bases match TRBD2. The CDR3 is 15 residues long. V was pared by 6 bases and J by 7 bases, with 12 bases of the junction left unmatched. Germline loops: CDR1 MDHEN, CDR2 SYDVKM. The CDR3 DNA is TGTGCCAGCAGGGGGGACTACCTCCTTTATAATGAGCAGTTCTTC. Its translation: CASRGDYLLYNEQFF.

The rearrangement uses TRBV4-1 and TRBJ2-6, with D hard to call. Trimming took 5 bases from V and 0 from J, leaving 17 bases between them. Germline CDR1 and CDR2: MGHRA and YSYEKL. This CDR3 contains 18 residues. The CDR3 sequence: CASSYATGEVSGANVLTF. The CDR3 DNA sequence: TGCGCCAGCAGCTACGCGACGGGTGAAGTCTCTGGGGCCAACGTCCTGACTTTC.

V is TRBV7-2 and J is TRBJ2-3; TRBD2 aligns across 8 bases. The CDR3 is 18 residues long. V shed 2 bases, J shed 2 bases, and the junction held 12 bases outside the gene matches. Germline lookup yields CDR1 SGHTA and CDR2 FQGNSA. In nucleotides, the CDR3 is TGTGCCAGCAGCTTATTTGCGGGCGGGGGGAAAACCACAGATACGCAGTATTTT. Encoded protein: CASSLFAGGGKTTDTQYF. Drawing the rest from reference TRBV7-2 and TRBJ2-3, the complete variable domain is GAGVSQSPSNKVTEKGKDVELRCDPISGHTALYWYRQSLGQGLEFLIYFQGNSAPDKSGLPSDRFSAERTGGSVSTLTIQRTQQEDSAVYLCASSLFAGGGKTTDTQYFGPGTRLTVL.

This rearrangement joins TRBV7-8 to TRBJ1-1, with 7 bases lining up with TRBD1. The CDR3 sequence is 14 residues long. Per the germline V gene, CDR1 is SGHVS and CDR2 is FQNEAQ. The V and J ends lost 3 bases and 2 bases, in that order; junction bases with no gene match: 3. The CDR3 loop reads CASSLTGINTEAFF. CDR3 in DNA: TGTGCCAGCAGCTTGACAGGGATCAACACTGAAGCTTTCTTT.

This chain uses TRBV2 with TRBJ2-7; D ambiguous. The CDR3 runs 12 residues. Germline CDR1 and CDR2: SNHLY and FYNNEI. V was pared by 10 bases and J by 6 bases, with 16 bases between. The CDR3 sequence is CANPSMGSEQYV. The CDR3 nucleotides read TGTGCCAACCCCTCTATGGGTAGCGAGCAGTACGTC.

The genes are TRBV5-1 and TRBJ2-3, with no clear D. CDR1 and CDR2 from the germline V gene are SGHRS and YFSETQ. Trimming left V 4 bases short and J 1 base short, with 13 bases between. CDR3 length: 15 amino acids. The CDR3 DNA is TGCGCCAGCAGCAACCCCCCGTTAGGCACAGATACGCAGTATTTT. Its translation: CASSNPPLGTDTQYF. Full variable domain (rest looked up from reference TRBV5-1 and TRBJ2-3): KAGVTQTPRYLIKTRGQQVTLSCSPISGHRSVSWYQQTPGQGLQFLFEYFSETQRNKGNFPGRFSGRQFSNSRSEMNVSTLELGDSALYLCASSNPPLGTDTQYFGPGTRLTVL.

The rearrangement uses TRBV3-1 (or the pseudogene TRBV3-2) and TRBJ2-5; D is perhaps TRBD1 or TRBD2 (5 bases each). The germline V gene encodes CDR1 LGHDT and CDR2 YNNKEL (reference sequence). CDR3 size: 17 residues. Trimming cost V 2 bases and J 5 bases, with 21 bases left between them. CDR3 DNA: TGTGCCAGCAGCCAATATGGGGGTCAGGGAAGCGGCGAGACCCAGTACTTC. Translated: CASSQYGGQGSGETQYF.

The chain's CDR3 is CATSRGGAGANYGYTF. The CDR3 DNA follows: TGTGCCACCAGCAGGGGCGGTGCGGGGGCGAACTATGGCTACACCTTC. V usage is TRBV15 and J usage is TRBJ1-2, with a tentative D call TRBD1 (6 bases). Germline CDR1 LNHNV, CDR2 YYDKDF (reference sequence). V lost 3 bases and J lost 2, with 16 bases in between. This CDR3 has 16 residues.

The V and J genes are TRBV12-3 or TRBV12-4 and TRBJ1-1, with D tentatively TRBD1 (5 bases). There are 12 residues in the CDR3. V gave up 2 bases and J gave up 4 bases, with 5 bases separating them. The CDR3 spells CASSLQGTEAFF. In DNA form, the CDR3 reads TGTGCCAGCAGTTTACAGGGCACTGAAGCTTTCTTT.